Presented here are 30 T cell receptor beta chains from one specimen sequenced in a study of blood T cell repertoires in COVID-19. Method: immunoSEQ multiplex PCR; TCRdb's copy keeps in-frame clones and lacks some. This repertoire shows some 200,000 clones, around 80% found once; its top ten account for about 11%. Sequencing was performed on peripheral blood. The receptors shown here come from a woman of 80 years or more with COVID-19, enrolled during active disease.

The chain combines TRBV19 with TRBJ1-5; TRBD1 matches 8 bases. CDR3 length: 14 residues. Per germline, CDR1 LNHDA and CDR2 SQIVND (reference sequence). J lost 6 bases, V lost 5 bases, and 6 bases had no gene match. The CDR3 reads CASSFRQGSQPQHF. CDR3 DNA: TGTGCCAGTAGTTTCCGACAGGGGAGTCAGCCCCAGCATTTT.

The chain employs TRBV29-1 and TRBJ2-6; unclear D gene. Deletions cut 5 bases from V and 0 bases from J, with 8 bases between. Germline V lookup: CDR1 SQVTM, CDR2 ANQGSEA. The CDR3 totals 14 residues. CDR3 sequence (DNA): TGCAGCGTTTTACAAAACTCTGGGGCCAACGTCCTGACTTTC. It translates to CSVLQNSGANVLTF.

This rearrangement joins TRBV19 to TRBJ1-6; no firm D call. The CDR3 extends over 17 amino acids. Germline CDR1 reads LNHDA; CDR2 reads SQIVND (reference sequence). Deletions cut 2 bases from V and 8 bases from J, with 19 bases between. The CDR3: CASSIRPIGRLDSPLHF. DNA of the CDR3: TGTGCCAGTAGTATACGACCGATCGGGAGATTGGATTCACCCCTCCACTTT.

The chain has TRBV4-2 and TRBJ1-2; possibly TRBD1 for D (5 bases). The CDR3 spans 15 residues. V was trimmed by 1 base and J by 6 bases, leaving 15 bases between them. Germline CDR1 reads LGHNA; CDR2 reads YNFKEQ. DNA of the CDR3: TGTGCCAGCAGCCAAGGGGGGGAGGCAGGGCATGGCTACACCTTC. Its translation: CASSQGGEAGHGYTF.

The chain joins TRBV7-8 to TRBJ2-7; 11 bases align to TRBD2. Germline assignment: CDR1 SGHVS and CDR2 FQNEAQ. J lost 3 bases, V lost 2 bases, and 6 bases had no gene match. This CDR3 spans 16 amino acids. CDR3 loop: CASSLRVGLADYEQYF. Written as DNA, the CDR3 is TGTGCCAGCAGCTTAAGGGTGGGACTAGCGGACTACGAGCAGTACTTC. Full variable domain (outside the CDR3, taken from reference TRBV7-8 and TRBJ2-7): GAGVSQSPRYKVAKRGQDVALRCDPISGHVSLFWYQQALGQGPEFLTYFQNEAQLDKSGLPSDRFFAERPEGSVSTLKIQRTQQEDSAVYLCASSLRVGLADYEQYFGPGTRLTVT.

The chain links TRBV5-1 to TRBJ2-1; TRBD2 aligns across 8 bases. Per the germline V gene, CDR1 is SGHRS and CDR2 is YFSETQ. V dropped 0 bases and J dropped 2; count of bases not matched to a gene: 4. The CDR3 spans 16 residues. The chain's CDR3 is CASSLGLARTYNEQFF. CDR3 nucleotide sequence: TGCGCCAGCAGCTTGGGACTAGCGCGGACCTACAATGAGCAGTTCTTC.

The chain's CDR3 is CASSSGANYGYTF. CDR3 nucleotide sequence: TGTGCCAGCAGTTCGGGAGCTAACTATGGCTACACCTTC. V gene TRBV12-3 or TRBV12-4 combines with J gene TRBJ1-2; D unclear. CDR3 length: 13 amino acids. With 4 bases removed from V and 0 bases from J, the gap between germline ends came to 6 bases.

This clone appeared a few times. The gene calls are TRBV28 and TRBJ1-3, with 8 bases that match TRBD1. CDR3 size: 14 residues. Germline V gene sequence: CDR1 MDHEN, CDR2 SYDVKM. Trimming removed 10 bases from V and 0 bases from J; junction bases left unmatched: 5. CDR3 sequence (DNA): TGTGCCACACACAGGGGGGACTCTGGAAACACCATATATTTT. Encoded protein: CATHRGDSGNTIYF.

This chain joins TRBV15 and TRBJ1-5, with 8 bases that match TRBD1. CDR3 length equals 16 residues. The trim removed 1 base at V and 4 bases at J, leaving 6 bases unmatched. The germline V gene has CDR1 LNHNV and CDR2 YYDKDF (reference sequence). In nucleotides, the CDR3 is TGTGCCACCAGCAGAGGGACAGGGAGCTTGAATCAGCCCCAGCATTTT. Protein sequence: CATSRGTGSLNQPQHF.

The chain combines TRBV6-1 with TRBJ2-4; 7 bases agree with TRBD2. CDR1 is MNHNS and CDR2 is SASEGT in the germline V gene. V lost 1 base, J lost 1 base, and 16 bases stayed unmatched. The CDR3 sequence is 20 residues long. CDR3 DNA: TGTGCCAGCAGTGAAGAATACATCGGGACTACCGATTGGGCCAAAAACATTCAGTACTTC. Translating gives CASSEEYIGTTDWAKNIQYF.

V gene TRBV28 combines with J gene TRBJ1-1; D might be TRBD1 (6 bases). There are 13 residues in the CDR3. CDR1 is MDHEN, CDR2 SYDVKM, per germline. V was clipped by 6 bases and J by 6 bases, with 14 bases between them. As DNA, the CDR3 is TGTGCCAGCAGGCTCACGCAGGGGTCTGAAGCTTTCTTT. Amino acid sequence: CASRLTQGSEAFF.

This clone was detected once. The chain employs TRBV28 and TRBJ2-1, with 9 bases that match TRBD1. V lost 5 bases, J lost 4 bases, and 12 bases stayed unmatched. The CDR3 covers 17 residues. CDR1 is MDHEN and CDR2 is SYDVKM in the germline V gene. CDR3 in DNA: TGTGCCAGCAGTATCTCACCGGGACAGGGTCAATACAATGAGCAGTTCTTC. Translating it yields CASSISPGQGQYNEQFF.

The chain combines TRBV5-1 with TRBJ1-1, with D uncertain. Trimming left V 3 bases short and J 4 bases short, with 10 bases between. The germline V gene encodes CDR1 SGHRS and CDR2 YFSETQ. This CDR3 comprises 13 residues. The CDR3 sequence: CASSYTGVTEAFF. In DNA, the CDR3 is TGCGCCAGCAGCTACACTGGAGTCACTGAAGCTTTCTTT.

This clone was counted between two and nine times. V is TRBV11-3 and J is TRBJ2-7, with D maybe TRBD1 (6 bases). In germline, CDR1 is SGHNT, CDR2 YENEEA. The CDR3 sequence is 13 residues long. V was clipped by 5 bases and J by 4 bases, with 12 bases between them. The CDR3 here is CASSPATGYEQYF. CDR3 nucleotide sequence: TGTGCCAGCAGCCCCGCGACAGGATACGAGCAGTACTTC.

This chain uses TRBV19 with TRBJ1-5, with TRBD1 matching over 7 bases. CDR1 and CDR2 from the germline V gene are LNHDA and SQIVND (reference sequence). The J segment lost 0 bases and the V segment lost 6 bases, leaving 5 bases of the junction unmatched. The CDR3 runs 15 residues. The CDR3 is CASSEGTVSNQPQHF. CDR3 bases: TGTGCCAGTAGCGAGGGGACAGTTAGCAATCAGCCCCAGCATTTT.

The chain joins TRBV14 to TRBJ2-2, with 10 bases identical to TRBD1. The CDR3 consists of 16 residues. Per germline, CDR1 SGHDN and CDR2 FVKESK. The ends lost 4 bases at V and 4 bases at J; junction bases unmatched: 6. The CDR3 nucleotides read TGTGCCAGCAGCCCTCCGGGACAGGGGTCCACCGGGGAGCTGTTTTTT. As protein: CASSPPGQGSTGELFF.

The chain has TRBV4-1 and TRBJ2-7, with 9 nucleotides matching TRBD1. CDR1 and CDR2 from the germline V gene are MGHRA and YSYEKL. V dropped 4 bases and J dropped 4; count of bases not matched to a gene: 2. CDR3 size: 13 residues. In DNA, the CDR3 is TGCGCCAGCAGCCTTGGACAGGGGTACGAGCAGTACTTC. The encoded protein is CASSLGQGYEQYF.

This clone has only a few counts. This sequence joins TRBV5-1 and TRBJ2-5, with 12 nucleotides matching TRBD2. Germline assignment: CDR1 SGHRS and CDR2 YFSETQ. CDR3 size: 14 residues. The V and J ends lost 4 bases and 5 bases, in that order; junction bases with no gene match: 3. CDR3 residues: CASSITSGGETQYF. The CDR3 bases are TGCGCCAGCAGCATTACTAGCGGGGGGGAGACCCAGTACTTC.

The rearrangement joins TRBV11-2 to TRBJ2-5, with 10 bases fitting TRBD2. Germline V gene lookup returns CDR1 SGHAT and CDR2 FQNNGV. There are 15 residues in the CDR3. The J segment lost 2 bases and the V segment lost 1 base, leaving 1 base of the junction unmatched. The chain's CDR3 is CASSLGSGGQETQYF. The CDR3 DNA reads TGTGCCAGCAGCTTAGGTAGCGGGGGGCAAGAGACCCAGTACTTC.

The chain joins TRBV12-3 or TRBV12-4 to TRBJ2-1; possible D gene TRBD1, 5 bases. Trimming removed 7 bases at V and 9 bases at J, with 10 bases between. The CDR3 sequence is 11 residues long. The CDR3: CASTLDSEQFF. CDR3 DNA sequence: TGTGCCAGCACCCTCGACAGTGAGCAGTTCTTC.

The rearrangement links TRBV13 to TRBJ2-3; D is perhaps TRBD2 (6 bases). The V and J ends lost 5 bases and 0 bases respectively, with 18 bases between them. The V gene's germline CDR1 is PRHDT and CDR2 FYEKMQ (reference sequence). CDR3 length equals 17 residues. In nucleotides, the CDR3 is TGTGCCAGCAGCCCGCTGACGGGGGATGGAAGCACAGATACGCAGTATTTT. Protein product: CASSPLTGDGSTDTQYF. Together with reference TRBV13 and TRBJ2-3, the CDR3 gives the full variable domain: AAGVIQSPRHLIKEKRETATLKCYPIPRHDTVYWYQQGPGQDPQFLISFYEKMQSDKGSIPDRFSAQQFSDYHSELNMSSLELGDSALYFCASSPLTGDGSTDTQYFGPGTRLTVL.

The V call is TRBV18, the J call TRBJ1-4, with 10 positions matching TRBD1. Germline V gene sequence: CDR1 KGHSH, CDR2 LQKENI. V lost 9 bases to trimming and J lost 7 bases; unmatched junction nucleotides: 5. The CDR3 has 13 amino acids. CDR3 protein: CASSGQGSEKLFF. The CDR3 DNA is TGTGCCAGTTCGGGACAGGGGAGTGAAAAACTGTTTTTT.

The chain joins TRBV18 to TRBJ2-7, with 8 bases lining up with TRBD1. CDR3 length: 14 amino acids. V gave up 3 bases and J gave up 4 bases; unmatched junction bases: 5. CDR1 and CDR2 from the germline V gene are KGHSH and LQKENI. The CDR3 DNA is TGTGCCAGCTCACCCCAGGGGGCTGGGTACGAGCAGTACTTC. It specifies CASSPQGAGYEQYF.

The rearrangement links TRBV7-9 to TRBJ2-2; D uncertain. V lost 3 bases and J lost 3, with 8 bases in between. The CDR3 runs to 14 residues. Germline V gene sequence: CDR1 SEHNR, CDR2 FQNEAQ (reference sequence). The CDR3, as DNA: TGTGCCAGCAGCTTTCTTCCTCACACCGGGGAGCTGTTTTTT. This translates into CASSFLPHTGELFF.

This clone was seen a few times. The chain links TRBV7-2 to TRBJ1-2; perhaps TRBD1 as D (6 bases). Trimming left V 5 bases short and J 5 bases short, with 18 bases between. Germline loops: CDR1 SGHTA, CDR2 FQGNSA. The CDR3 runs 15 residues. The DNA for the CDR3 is TGTGCCAGCAGCGACGGACTTGGGGGCGTATATGGCTACACCTTC. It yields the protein CASSDGLGGVYGYTF.

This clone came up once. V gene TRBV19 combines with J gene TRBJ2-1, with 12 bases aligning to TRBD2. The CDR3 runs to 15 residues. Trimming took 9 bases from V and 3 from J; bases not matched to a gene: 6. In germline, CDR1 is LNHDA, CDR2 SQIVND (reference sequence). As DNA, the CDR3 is TGTGCCAGCGCCACTAGCGGGGGGAACTACAATGAGCAGTTCTTC. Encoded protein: CASATSGGNYNEQFF.

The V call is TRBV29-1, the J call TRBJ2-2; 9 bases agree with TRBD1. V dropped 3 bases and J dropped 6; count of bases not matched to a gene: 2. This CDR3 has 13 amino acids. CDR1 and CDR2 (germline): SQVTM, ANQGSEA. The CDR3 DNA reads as TGCAGCGTTGAGGGACAGGGTCCCGGGGAGCTGTTTTTT. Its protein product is CSVEGQGPGELFF.

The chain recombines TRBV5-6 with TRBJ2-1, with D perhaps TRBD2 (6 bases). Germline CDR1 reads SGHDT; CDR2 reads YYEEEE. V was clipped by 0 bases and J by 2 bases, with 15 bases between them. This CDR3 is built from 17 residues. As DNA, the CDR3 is TGTGCCAGCAGCTTGGAGGAGGGAGTAAGCACCTACAATGAGCAGTTCTTC. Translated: CASSLEEGVSTYNEQFF.

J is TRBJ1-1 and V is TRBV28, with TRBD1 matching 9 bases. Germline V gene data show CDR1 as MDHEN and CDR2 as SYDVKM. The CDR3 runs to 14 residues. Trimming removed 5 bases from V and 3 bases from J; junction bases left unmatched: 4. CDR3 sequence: CASSTTGGYTEAFF. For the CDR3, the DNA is TGTGCCAGCAGTACGACAGGGGGATACACTGAAGCTTTCTTT. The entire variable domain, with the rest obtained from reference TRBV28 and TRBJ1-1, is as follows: DVKVTQSSRYLVKRTGEKVFLECVQDMDHENMFWYRQDPGLGLRLIYFSYDVKMKEKGDIPEGYSVSREKKERFSLILESASTNQTSMYLCASSTTGGYTEAFFGQGTRLTVV.

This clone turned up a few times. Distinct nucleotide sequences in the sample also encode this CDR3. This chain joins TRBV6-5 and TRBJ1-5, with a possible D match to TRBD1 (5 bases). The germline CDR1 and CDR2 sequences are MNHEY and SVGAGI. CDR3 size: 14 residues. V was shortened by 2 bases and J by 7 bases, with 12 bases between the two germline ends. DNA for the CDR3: TGTGCCAGCAGTTACGGGGCAGGGAACCAGCCCCAGCATTTT. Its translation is CASSYGAGNQPQHF.